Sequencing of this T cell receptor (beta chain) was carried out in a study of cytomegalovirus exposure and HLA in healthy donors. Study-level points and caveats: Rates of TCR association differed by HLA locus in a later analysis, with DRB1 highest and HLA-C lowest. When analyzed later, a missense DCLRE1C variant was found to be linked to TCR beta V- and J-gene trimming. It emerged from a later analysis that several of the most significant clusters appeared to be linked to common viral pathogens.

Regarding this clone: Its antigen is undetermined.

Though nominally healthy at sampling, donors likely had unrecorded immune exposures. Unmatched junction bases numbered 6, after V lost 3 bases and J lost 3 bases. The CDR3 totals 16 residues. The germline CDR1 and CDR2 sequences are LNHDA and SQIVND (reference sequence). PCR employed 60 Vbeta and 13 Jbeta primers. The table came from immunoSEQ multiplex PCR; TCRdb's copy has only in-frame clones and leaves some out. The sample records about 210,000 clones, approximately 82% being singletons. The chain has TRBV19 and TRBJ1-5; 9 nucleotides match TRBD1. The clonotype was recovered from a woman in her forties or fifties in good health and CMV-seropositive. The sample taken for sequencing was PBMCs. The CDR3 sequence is CASSIGTGWSNQPQHF. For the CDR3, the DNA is TGTGCCAGTAGTATCGGGACAGGGTGGTCCAATCAGCCCCAGCATTTT.